These T cell receptor beta chains were read from a single sample in a study of beta chain features in type 1 diabetes. Clones were sequenced by immunoSEQ multiplex PCR, and TCRdb holds only the in-frame ones, with some missing. Of 300,000 to 400,000 clones in the sample, roughly 12% were seen once. What was sequenced was naive CD4+ T cells from blood. The receptors were gathered from a woman aged 18-29 years with type 1 diabetes. Each CDR3 is given with its conserved first and last residue. Each record gives: V gene, clone size, J gene, D gene, CDR3 DNA, CDR3 protein. A D gene is named only where the DNA matches it firmly. Clone size is shown for a subset of rows, as once, few, many or a class of expanded clone.

V gene: TRBV2
clone size: NA
J gene: TRBJ1-1
D gene: NA
CDR3 DNA: TGTGCCAGCAGTGAACAGGTGGCTGTCACTGAAGCTTTCTTT
CDR3 protein: CASSEQVAVTEAFF

V gene: TRBV2
clone size: NA
J gene: TRBJ2-2
D gene: TRBD1
CDR3 DNA: TGTGCCAGCAGTGGACAGGGACCCACCGGGGAGCTGTTTTTT
CDR3 protein: CASSGQGPTGELFF

V gene: TRBV7-8
clone size: NA
J gene: TRBJ1-2
D gene: NA
CDR3 DNA: TGTGCCAGCAGCTACCTCGACAGGTCCTATGGCTACACCTTC
CDR3 protein: CASSYLDRSYGYTF

V gene: TRBV18
clone size: few
J gene: TRBJ2-1
D gene: NA
CDR3 DNA: TGTGCCAGCTCTCCTAGCGAAGGGCAGTTCTTC
CDR3 protein: CASSPSEGQFF

V gene: TRBV7-2
clone size: NA
J gene: TRBJ2-5
D gene: NA
CDR3 DNA: TGTGCCAGCAGCCTAACCAGGGTACAAGAGACCCAGTACTTC
CDR3 protein: CASSLTRVQETQYF

V gene: TRBV29-1
clone size: NA
J gene: TRBJ1-1
D gene: TRBD1
CDR3 DNA: TGCAGCGGGGCGGACAGGCTGAACACTGAAGCTTTCTTT
CDR3 protein: CSGADRLNTEAFF

V gene: TRBV6-5
clone size: few
J gene: TRBJ1-1
D gene: NA
CDR3 DNA: TGTGCCAGCAGTTCCGTGAGAGAGGGAAGAGGCACTGAAGCTTTCTTT
CDR3 protein: CASSSVREGRGTEAFF

V gene: TRBV15
clone size: few
J gene: TRBJ1-1
D gene: NA
CDR3 DNA: TGTGCCACCAGCAGAGATGACGGGAGGCTGAACACTGAAGCTTTCTTT
CDR3 protein: CATSRDDGRLNTEAFF

V gene: TRBV30
clone size: NA
J gene: TRBJ2-2
D gene: NA
CDR3 DNA: TGTGCCTGGAGAGAGAGCGGGGAGCTGTTTTTT
CDR3 protein: CAWRESGELFF

V gene: TRBV13
clone size: NA
J gene: TRBJ2-1
D gene: TRBD2
CDR3 DNA: TGTGCCAGCAGCCCGAATCCCAGGACTAGCGGGAGGGCCTCCTACAATGAGCAGTTCTTC
CDR3 protein: CASSPNPRTSGRASYNEQFF